This passage covers 25 T cell receptor beta chains from one sample sequenced in a study of T-cell reconstitution after alpha-beta-depleted transplantation in children (TCRdb year 2016). Library generation was performed with PCR. Sequencing was carried out with an Illumina HiSeq 2500. Molecular barcoding was employed in the preparation of TCR libraries, with unique molecular identifiers being used to normalize TCRbeta repertoire quantification. TCRdb passed the public sequencing reads through fastp at Q25 and MiXCR, retaining productive beta sequences. Each entry is one CDR3 protein sequence, shown with its most common DNA and genes. The sample has hundreds of thousands of distinct CDR3 sequences on record, roughly 23% of them singletons. Around 2.5% of the sample lies in the top ten. Taken with the paper, the label for treatment or condition translates to: allogeneic hematopoietic cell transplantation with graft depleted of TCRalphabeta T cells and CD19 B cells.

The sequenced sample was PBMCs, obtained before TCRalphabeta/CD19-depleted stem cell transplant. Receptors originate from a girl aged 2 to 10 with Fanconi anemia, due to receive a stem cell transplant.

This clonotype was detected a few times. The chain has TRBV6-1 and TRBJ2-7, with a weak D call TRBD2 (6 bases). The CDR3 has 14 residues. Per germline, CDR1 MNHNS and CDR2 SASEGT. Trimming took off 9 bases at V and 2 bases at J, with 17 bases between the two ends. The CDR3 here is CASRENGGPYEQYF. Written as DNA, the CDR3 is TGTGCCAGTCGGGAGAACGGGGGACCCTACGAGCAGTACTTC.

The chain employs TRBV11-1 and TRBJ2-1, with no clear D. This CDR3 is built from 11 residues. V was pared by 5 bases and J by 6 bases, with 5 bases between. Germline assignment: CDR1 SGHAT and CDR2 FQDESV (reference sequence). CDR3 nucleotide sequence: TGTGCCAGCAGCAATACCAATGAGCAGTTCTTC. Translation gives CASSNTNEQFF.

This clonotype was observed many times. The rearrangement uses TRBV12-3 or TRBV12-4 and TRBJ2-1, with 11 bases matching TRBD1. This CDR3 is built from 16 residues. V lost 5 bases to trimming and J lost 7 bases; unmatched junction nucleotides: 10. CDR3 in DNA: TGTGCCAGCAGTCTCCCCTCCGGGACAGGGGGAAATGAGCAGTTCTTC. Protein sequence: CASSLPSGTGGNEQFF.

This clonotype showed up many times. The chain joins TRBV12-3 or TRBV12-4 to TRBJ1-2; maybe TRBD1 (5 bases). This CDR3 spans 13 amino acids. Trimming took 6 bases from V and 4 from J, leaving 12 bases between them. CDR3 bases: TGTGCCAGCAGGGGACCGATCCTCTATGGCTACACCTTC. Protein sequence: CASRGPILYGYTF.

In its sample, this clonotype was seen a few times. The V call is TRBV28, the J call TRBJ1-4; 7 bases are a match to TRBD1. The CDR3 runs 17 residues. V dropped 3 bases and J dropped 0; count of bases not matched to a gene: 7. Per germline, CDR1 MDHEN and CDR2 SYDVKM. The CDR3 is CASSFVGQAATNEKLFF. DNA for the CDR3: TGTGCCAGCAGTTTCGTAGGACAGGCTGCAACTAATGAAAAACTGTTTTTT. The full variable domain, completed using reference TRBV28 and TRBJ1-4, is DVKVTQSSRYLVKRTGEKVFLECVQDMDHENMFWYRQDPGLGLRLIYFSYDVKMKEKGDIPEGYSVSREKKERFSLILESASTNQTSMYLCASSFVGQAATNEKLFFGSGTQLSVL.

V is TRBV28 and J is TRBJ2-3; tentatively, D is TRBD1 (6 bases). CDR1 is MDHEN, CDR2 SYDVKM, per germline. Trimming left V 7 bases short and J 0 bases short, with 8 bases between. The CDR3 is made up of 13 amino acids. The CDR3 DNA sequence: TGTGCCAGCATAAGGGGGAGCACAGATACGCAGTATTTT. Its translation: CASIRGSTDTQYF.

The chain joins TRBV7-2 to TRBJ2-7, with 7 bases that match TRBD1. The germline CDR1 and CDR2 sequences are SGHTA and FQGNSA. Germline trimming cut 5 bases from V and 4 bases from J; bases unmatched to any gene: 5. The CDR3 is made up of 13 amino acids. Here the CDR3 DNA reads TGTGCCAGCAGCCGACAGGGTCAGTACGAGCAGTACTTC. Translating it yields CASSRQGQYEQYF.

Only a few counts were recorded for this clonotype. The chain has TRBV20-1 and TRBJ1-3; no reliable D call. Germline assignment: CDR1 DFQATT and CDR2 SNEGSKA (reference sequence). V was clipped by 3 bases and J by 1 base, with 16 bases between them. The CDR3 extends over 16 amino acids. The DNA of the CDR3 is TGCAGTGCTAGTCGTGTTCCCATGGTGTCTGGAAACACCATATATTTT. As protein: CSASRVPMVSGNTIYF.

V usage is TRBV5-1 and J usage is TRBJ2-7; TRBD2 might be the D (6 bases). The CDR3 spans 15 residues. Between the trimmed V and J ends, which lost 4 bases and 3 bases, there was a span of 17 bases. Germline assignment: CDR1 SGHRS and CDR2 YFSETQ. In DNA form, the CDR3 reads TGCGCCAGCAGCCCGGGAGATTCCCCCATCTACGAGCAGTACTTC. This codes for CASSPGDSPIYEQYF.

Regarding this clonotype: At one of its ends the junction is not consistent with the germline gene, which may arise from a read error. V is TRBV20-1 and J is TRBJ2-7, with TRBD1 identical over 12 bases. From germline, CDR1 is DFQATT and CDR2 SNEGSKA (reference sequence). The CDR3 extends over 19 amino acids. The CDR3 DNA sequence: TGCTGTGCTAGAGCCCCCTTTGGGACAGGGGGCCGGGGACTCGACGAGCAGTACTTC. Translated: CCARAPFGTGGRGLDEQYF.

This clonotype was detected many times. In DNA, the CDR3 is TGTGCCAGCAGTTTTAGTAAGGGGAGGGGGCGCGGTCACGTCACAGATACGCAGTATTTT. Its protein is CASSFSKGRGRGHVTDTQYF. This rearrangement joins TRBV12-3 or TRBV12-4 to TRBJ2-3; D assignment may be TRBD1 or TRBD2 (7 bases each). Trimming stripped 3 bases from V and 2 bases from J, with 27 bases between. CDR3 length: 20 residues.

This clonotype has just a few counts. This chain joins TRBV20-1 and TRBJ2-3, with 9 bases fitting TRBD2. The CDR3 consists of 18 residues. The V and J ends lost 1 base and 1 base, in that order; junction bases with no gene match: 12. CDR1 DFQATT and CDR2 SNEGSKA come from the germline V gene (reference sequence). CDR3 nucleotide sequence: TGCAGTGCTAGAGGCCCCGGGCTAGCGGGGATCCGCACAGATACGCAGTATTTT. Its protein product is CSARGPGLAGIRTDTQYF.

This clonotype was seen at least ten times. The CDR3: CASSPLVRDRGPYNEQFF. CDR3 nucleotides: TGTGCCAGCTCACCACTCGTCCGGGACAGGGGGCCTTACAATGAGCAGTTCTTC. The V gene is TRBV18, the J gene TRBJ2-1; TRBD1 aligns across 12 bases. Germline CDR1 KGHSH, CDR2 LQKENI. V shed 1 base, J shed 4 bases, and the junction held 8 bases outside the gene matches. The CDR3 sequence is 18 residues long. Drawing the rest from reference TRBV18 and TRBJ2-1, the complete variable domain is NAGVMQNPRHLVRRRGQEARLRCSPMKGHSHVYWYRQLPEEGLKFMVYLQKENIIDESGMPKERFSAEFPKEGPSILRIQQVVRGDSAAYFCASSPLVRDRGPYNEQFFGPGTRLTVL.

This clonotype occurred a few times. The chain has TRBV11-2 and TRBJ2-1; D uncertain. Germline V gives CDR1 SGHAT, CDR2 FQNNGV. The CDR3 length is 12 residues. Between the trimmed V and J ends, which lost 0 bases and 13 bases, there was a span of 10 bases. The DNA for the CDR3 is TGTGCCAGCAGCTTAGATCCGGATTTCCAGTTCTTC. Amino acid sequence: CASSLDPDFQFF.

This clonotype has a count of ten or more. V and J are TRBV20-1 and TRBJ1-2; D is uncertain. The CDR3 runs to 15 residues. Germline CDR1 and CDR2: DFQATT and SNEGSKA (reference sequence). The V and J ends lost 1 base and 7 bases respectively, with 19 bases between them. The CDR3 nucleotides are TGCAGTGCTAGAGCCCGGACGCCCTTTCTTTTTGGCTACACCTTC. It yields the protein CSARARTPFLFGYTF.

There are many counts of this clonotype. The chain uses TRBV7-8 and TRBJ2-3, with a tentative D call TRBD1 (5 bases). V lost 1 base, J lost 4 bases, and 12 bases lay in between. The V gene's germline CDR1 is SGHVS and CDR2 FQNEAQ. The CDR3 length is 15 residues. The CDR3: CASSLVSRASDTQYF. The CDR3 bases are TGTGCCAGCAGCTTAGTATCCAGGGCTTCAGATACGCAGTATTTT.

This clonotype was detected only a few times. This chain links TRBV20-1 with TRBJ2-7; D is possibly TRBD1 (5 bases). Germline CDR1 is DFQATT and CDR2 is SNEGSKA (reference sequence). There are 12 residues in the CDR3. The V end was cut by 5 bases, the J end by 2 bases, with 10 bases between. CDR3 in DNA: TGCAGTGCTTTCGACAGCGCCTACGAGCAGTACTTC. This encodes CSAFDSAYEQYF.

This clonotype was observed a single time. V gene TRBV29-1 combines with J gene TRBJ2-3; 10 bases fit TRBD2. CDR3 length: 14 residues. Germline V gene lookup returns CDR1 SQVTM and CDR2 ANQGSEA. Trimming at V came to 6 bases and at J to 4 bases, leaving 7 bases not matched to a gene. The chain's CDR3 is CSVASGSFSDTQYF. CDR3 DNA: TGCAGCGTCGCTAGCGGGAGTTTTTCAGATACGCAGTATTTT.

Many counts were recorded for this clonotype. In DNA, the CDR3 is TGTGCCAGCAGCATCACCCCCGACAGGGGAAGGTATGGCTACACCTTC. This codes for CASSITPDRGRYGYTF. The gene calls are TRBV7-2 and TRBJ1-2; 8 bases match TRBD1. The germline gives CDR1 SGHTA, CDR2 FQGNSA. The CDR3 extends over 16 amino acids. Trimming cost V 5 bases and J 5 bases; bases outside gene matches: 13.

This clonotype was detected once. This chain connects TRBV29-1 to TRBJ2-7; D may be TRBD2 (5 bases). The length of the CDR3 is 12 residues. V lost 6 bases and J lost 2, with 11 bases in between. Germline CDR1 and CDR2: SQVTM and ANQGSEA. For the CDR3, the DNA is TGCAGCGTCTGCTCGGGAACCTACGAGCAGTACTTC. Translating it yields CSVCSGTYEQYF.

The rearrangement joins TRBV20-1 to TRBJ2-1; 14 positions match TRBD2. The V gene's germline CDR1 is DFQATT and CDR2 SNEGSKA (reference sequence). V lost 6 bases, J lost 10 bases, and 8 bases stayed unmatched. CDR3 length equals 14 residues. CDR3: CSALTSGRANEQFF. The DNA for the CDR3 is TGCAGTGCCCTGACTAGCGGGAGGGCCAACGAGCAGTTCTTC.

This clonotype was observed at least ten times. CDR3 in DNA: TGCAGCGTTGAACGGGCAGATACGCAGTATTTT. Amino acid sequence: CSVERADTQYF. The chain links TRBV29-1 to TRBJ2-3, with D unclear. Trimming removed 2 bases from V and 4 bases from J, with 4 bases in between. Germline V gives CDR1 SQVTM, CDR2 ANQGSEA. This CDR3 has 11 residues.

The chain couples TRBV14 to TRBJ2-7; 10 bases align to TRBD2. The CDR3 extends over 18 amino acids. In germline, CDR1 is SGHDN, CDR2 FVKESK. J was trimmed by 6 bases and V by 2 bases; bases with no gene match: 16. CDR3 coding DNA: TGTGCCAGCAGCCAATTCGGCCGCCTTCTAGCGGGAGTTGGCGAGCAGTACTTC. This translates into CASSQFGRLLAGVGEQYF.

This clonotype has a handful of counts. V and J are TRBV7-2 and TRBJ2-3; D remains unclear. The germline V gene has CDR1 SGHTA and CDR2 FQGNSA. The CDR3 length is 13 residues. The V and J ends lost 2 bases and 5 bases respectively, with 8 bases between them. CDR3: CASSLSRRDTQYF. DNA for the CDR3: TGTGCCAGCAGCTTATCGCGCAGAGATACGCAGTATTTT.

This clonotype was seen ten or more times. The V gene is TRBV28, the J gene TRBJ2-3, with D maybe TRBD2 (6 bases). Germline CDR1 MDHEN, CDR2 SYDVKM. The CDR3 runs 16 residues. V was trimmed by 4 bases and J by 5 bases, leaving 19 bases between them. CDR3 residues: CASSWVMGGAKDTQYF. The CDR3 DNA reads TGTGCCAGCAGTTGGGTGATGGGCGGGGCAAAAGATACGCAGTATTTT. The whole variable domain, filled in from reference TRBV28 and TRBJ2-3, reads DVKVTQSSRYLVKRTGEKVFLECVQDMDHENMFWYRQDPGLGLRLIYFSYDVKMKEKGDIPEGYSVSREKKERFSLILESASTNQTSMYLCASSWVMGGAKDTQYFGPGTRLTVL.